This is a list of T cell receptor beta chains from one sample in a study of T cell responses to AZD1222 COVID-19 vaccine. Sequenced by immunoSEQ multiplex PCR; TCRdb stores in-frame clones only, minus some. The sample records approximately 140,000 clones, 75% to 95% being singletons. Here the sequenced sample was peripheral blood, taken 28 days after the second AZD1222 dose. These receptors all stem from an adult who received the AZD1222 COVID-19 vaccine. Each CDR3 is given with its conserved first and last residue. Each record gives: V gene, J gene, clone size, D gene, CDR3 protein, CDR3 DNA. The D gene is left open where the match is weak. The size field is filled for only some rows; it gives once, few, many or a size class.

>TRBV6-4|TRBJ1-2|NA|NA
CASSDSGGLRGYTF
TGTGCCAGCAGTGACTCGGGAGGCCTGAGGGGCTACACCTTC
>TRBV5-1|TRBJ1-1|NA|TRBD1
CASREGANTEAFF
TGCGCCAGCAGGGAGGGGGCGAACACTGAAGCTTTCTTT
>TRBV3-1/TRBV3-2|TRBJ2-1|NA|TRBD2
CASTLTSGAYNEQFF
TGTGCCAGCACCCTCACTAGCGGGGCTTACAATGAGCAGTTCTTC
>TRBV5-1|TRBJ1-5|NA|NA
CASSLVAGEFQPQHF
TGCGCCAGCAGCTTGGTTGCGGGGGAATTTCAGCCCCAGCATTTT
>TRBV6-1|TRBJ1-4|once|NA
CASSEPRGGWGEKLFF
TGTGCCAGCAGTGAACCCCGGGGGGGATGGGGTGAAAAACTGTTTTTT
>TRBV30|TRBJ2-3|once|TRBD2
CAWTSGGNTQYF
TGTGCCTGGACTAGCGGAGGGAATACGCAGTATTTT
>TRBV18|TRBJ1-4|NA|TRBD1
CASSVTTGPGEKLFF
TGTGCCAGCTCAGTAACGACAGGGCCAGGGGAAAAACTGTTTTTT
>TRBV2|TRBJ1-1|once|TRBD1
CASKGTGGTEAFF
TGTGCCAGCAAGGGGACAGGGGGCACTGAAGCTTTCTTT
>TRBV19|TRBJ1-1|NA|NA
CASSMEFNTEAFF
TGTGCCAGTAGTATGGAGTTTAACACTGAAGCTTTCTTT
>TRBV29-1|TRBJ2-7|NA|TRBD1
CSVEVRTGLGGEQYF
TGCAGCGTTGAGGTCCGGACAGGGCTAGGAGGCGAGCAGTACTTC
>TRBV5-1|TRBJ1-5|NA|TRBD1
CASSSGTDNQPQHF
TGCGCCAGCAGCTCCGGGACAGATAATCAGCCCCAGCATTTT
>TRBV20-1|TRBJ2-5|NA|NA
CSAAHETQYF
TGCAGTGCGGCTCATGAGACCCAGTACTTC
>TRBV11-2|TRBJ1-4|few|NA
CASSLRPSQGEKLFF
TGTGCCAGCAGCTTAAGACCTTCGCAAGGGGAAAAACTGTTTTTT
>TRBV7-2|TRBJ1-1|NA|NA
CASSPPGASNTEAFF
TGTGCCAGCAGCCCCCCGGGGGCCTCTAACACTGAAGCTTTCTTT
>TRBV3-1/TRBV3-2|TRBJ2-7|NA|NA
CASSQGAREQYF
TGTGCCAGCAGCCAGGGGGCGAGGGAGCAGTACTTC
>TRBV7-7|TRBJ2-2|NA|NA
CASTRGLPQFNTGELFF
TGTGCTAGCACCCGAGGTTTGCCCCAGTTCAACACCGGGGAGCTGTTTTTT
>TRBV2|TRBJ1-5|NA|NA
CASSEGGVGNQPQHF
TGTGCCAGCAGTGAAGGAGGGGTGGGCAATCAGCCCCAGCATTTT
>TRBV24-1|TRBJ2-6|NA|NA
CATSDFGGSGANVLTF
TGTGCCACCAGTGATTTCGGCGGGTCTGGGGCCAACGTCCTGACTTTC
>TRBV6-2/TRBV6-3|TRBJ1-2|once|TRBD1
CASSYSIGQGGGYTF
TGTGCCAGCAGTTACTCGATTGGACAGGGTGGTGGCTACACCTTC
>TRBV6-5|TRBJ1-1|NA|NA
CASIGGDSKNTEAFF
TGTGCCAGCATTGGGGGGGACTCGAAGAACACTGAAGCTTTCTTT
>TRBV19|TRBJ2-1|NA|NA
CASTRGGEQFF
TGTGCCAGTACCCGGGGAGGCGAGCAGTTCTTC
>TRBV27|TRBJ2-2|NA|NA
CASSSLTGANTGELFF
TGTGCCAGCAGTTCTCTGACGGGTGCGAACACCGGGGAGCTGTTTTTT
>TRBV5-1|TRBJ2-7|NA|TRBD2
CASSFGLAVYEQYF
TGCGCCAGCAGCTTTGGCCTAGCGGTGTACGAGCAGTACTTC
>TRBV19|TRBJ1-2|NA|NA
CASSKIGRYGYGYTF
TGTGCCAGTAGTAAGATCGGACGGTACGGCTATGGCTACACCTTC
>TRBV7-3|TRBJ1-3|NA|NA
CASSLTGSGNTIYF
TGTGCCAGCAGCTTAACGGGGTCCGGAAACACCATATATTTT